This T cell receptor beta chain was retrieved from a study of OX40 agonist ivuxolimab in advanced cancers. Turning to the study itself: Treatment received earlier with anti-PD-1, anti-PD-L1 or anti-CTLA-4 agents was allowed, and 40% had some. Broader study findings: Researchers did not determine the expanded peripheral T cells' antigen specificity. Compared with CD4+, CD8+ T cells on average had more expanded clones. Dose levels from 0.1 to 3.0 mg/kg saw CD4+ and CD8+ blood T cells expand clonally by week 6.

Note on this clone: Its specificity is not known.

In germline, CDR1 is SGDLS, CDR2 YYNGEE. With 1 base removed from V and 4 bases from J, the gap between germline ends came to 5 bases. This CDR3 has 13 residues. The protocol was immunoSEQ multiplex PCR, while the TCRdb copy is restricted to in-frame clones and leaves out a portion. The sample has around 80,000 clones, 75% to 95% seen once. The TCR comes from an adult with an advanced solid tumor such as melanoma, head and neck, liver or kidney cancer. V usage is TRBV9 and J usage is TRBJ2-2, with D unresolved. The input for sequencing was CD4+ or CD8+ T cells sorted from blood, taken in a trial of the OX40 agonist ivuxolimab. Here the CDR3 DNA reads TGTGCCAGCAGCGTACTTTTCACCGGGGAGCTGTTTTTT. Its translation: CASSVLFTGELFF.